This T cell receptor (beta chain) derives from a study of cytomegalovirus exposure and HLA in healthy donors. Regarding the study as a whole: Researchers reported that three CMV-associated chains were confirmed in vitro as CMV antigen-specific.

With respect to this clone: Its antigen is unknown.

Both 60 Vbeta primers and 13 Jbeta primers went into the PCR. Sequencing used immunoSEQ multiplex PCR; TCRdb keeps in-frame clones, though not all of them. The sample comprises about 93,000 clones, around 81% of which are singletons, and around 0.63% rests with the top ten. Sequences were obtained from PBMCs. The origin of this receptor is a man younger than 40 in good health and CMV-seronegative.

The CDR3 spells CASSPGGGQGIGTEAFF. Here the CDR3 DNA reads TGTGCCAGCAGCCCAGGGGGGGGACAGGGGATCGGAACTGAAGCTTTCTTT. The J gene is TRBJ1-1, the V gene TRBV7-8; 10 bases align to TRBD1. This CDR3 contains 17 residues. Germline V CDR1 and CDR2: SGHVS, FQNEAQ. With 5 bases clipped from V and 5 bases from J, the junction kept 14 bases outside the gene matches.